The rows below give T cell receptor beta chains drawn from one sample of a study of vaccination and CD4 T cells after COVID-19. Antigen specificity for these receptors is unknown. MiXCR, applied by TCRdb to the PCR reads, yields one record per CDR3 protein. The sample lists approximately 20,000 distinct CDR3 sequences, approximately 65% occurring once. Sequences were derived from CD4+ T cells from blood, cultured in vitro, sampled before SARS-CoV-2 vaccination. These receptors were obtained from a human donor who received a COVID-19 vaccine. The conserved cysteine and the conserved F or W are not part of the CDR3 here. Fields, in order: J gene, V gene, CDR3 protein.

J gene: TRBJ2-2
V gene: TRBV7-9
CDR3 protein: ASSLHGGTGELF

J gene: TRBJ2-7
V gene: TRBV20-1
CDR3 protein: SANPGPSSTYEQY

J gene: TRBJ2-1
V gene: TRBV7-2
CDR3 protein: ASSLDSGAYNEQF

J gene: TRBJ1-1
V gene: TRBV7-9
CDR3 protein: ASSLATGTGGYFTEAF

J gene: TRBJ1-3
V gene: TRBV6-1
CDR3 protein: ASSEVLGAAGNTIY

J gene: TRBJ2-1
V gene: TRBV5-6
CDR3 protein: ASSLRDRQTYNEQF

J gene: TRBJ1-1
V gene: TRBV20-1
CDR3 protein: SARDVAPNMNTEAF

J gene: TRBJ1-5
V gene: TRBV7-8
CDR3 protein: ASTPTDSNQPQH

J gene: TRBJ2-3
V gene: TRBV5-4
CDR3 protein: ASSLEGRSTDTQY

J gene: TRBJ1-1
V gene: TRBV7-9
CDR3 protein: ASSLLHLNTEAF

J gene: TRBJ2-3
V gene: TRBV24-1
CDR3 protein: ATSDPGQGATDTQY

J gene: .
V gene: TRBV7-2
CDR3 protein: ASSLSSGGETQY

J gene: TRBJ2-7
V gene: TRBV7-2
CDR3 protein: ASSFAVAGTAGGHEQY

J gene: TRBJ1-2
V gene: TRBV27
CDR3 protein: ASSLRGQGILSGYT

J gene: TRBJ2-3
V gene: TRBV27
CDR3 protein: ASSRTGTKTQY

J gene: TRBJ2-2
V gene: TRBV6-1
CDR3 protein: ASNPRDRGNTGELF